This TCR beta chain emerged from a study of blood T cell repertoires in COVID-19 (TCRdb year 2020). General notes on the study: The collaborator samples originated in the United States, Italy and Spain and spanned the acute and convalescent phases of COVID-19. A freely available public database, intended as a resource for researchers studying the immune response to SARS-CoV-2, is where the repertoires were released. The material from the prospective study consisted of cDNA or gDNA derived from T cells, B-cell-depleted T cells, or PBMCs. Subjects who had been exposed to COVID-19, were actively infected with it, or had recovered from it provided the deeply sampled blood TCRbeta repertoires that made up the dataset. Sample metadata almost always included a de-identified subject ID, COVID-19 status, age in years and sex. Where available, HLA class I and class II types were taken from metadata supplied by the sample provider and were not determined by assay-based typing. Samples came from the ongoing ImmuneRACE study (first 160 participants) plus 1,254 subjects from 6 global collaborators. Overall study outcomes, separate from this receptor: Clinical and demographic metadata were provided uncurated, with the amount varying by source and participant.

V ends up 5 bases short and J 1 base short, with an unmatched junction base count of 7. The CDR3 spans 16 residues, from the cysteine through the phenylalanine. Of the read, only the CDR3 DNA is kept; its 48 bases are in frame from base 1. CDR1 MNHEY and CDR2 SMNVEV are derived from the germline V gene (reference sequence). The immunoSEQ Assay, a bias-controlled multiplex PCR, was used to amplify TCRbeta CDR3 regions from genomic DNA. The paper's data handling went like this. The number of nucleated cells in each sample was estimated by amplification of reference gene primers within the assay. To quantify the absolute abundance of each unique TCRbeta CDR3 rearrangement, sequence reads were collapsed and filtered. For each sample, productive Simpson clonality was calculated as the square root of Simpson's diversity index over productive rearrangements. TCRdb re-hosts the immuneACCESS table, in-frame sequences only. Its copies lack some clones; in the studies checked, an unresolved V gene accounts for under half of them, and the cause for the rest is not known. The V and J calls and clone size are taken from that table; D and trimming were inferred from the DNA. This sample has roughly 100,000 clones in its table, and less than 90% of those were observed once. The ten largest clonotypes hold approximately 2% of the sample.

Each collaborating institution followed its own protocols to collect whole blood in K2EDTA tubes. For TCRbeta analysis, collaborator samples were shipped as frozen whole blood, as isolated PBMCs, or as DNA extracted from either sample type. Worth noting for this clone: There is no known antigen for this receptor. Base qualities are not recorded, but no much larger clone differs from it by a single base.

Sequencing was carried out using peripheral blood. The TCR was taken from a man between 65 and 85 years old with active or convalescent COVID-19. The rearrangement joined TRBV27 to TRBJ1-1, with TRBD1 matching 10 junction bases. Here is the DNA: TGTGCCAGCAGTGATTTGGGACAGGGGTGGAACACTGAAGCTTTCTTT. Its translation reads: CASSDLGQGWNTEAFF.